This T cell receptor beta chain came from a study of blood T cell repertoires in COVID-19. The protocol was immunoSEQ multiplex PCR, while the TCRdb copy is restricted to in-frame clones and leaves out a portion. The table has some 70,000 clones, around 87% seen once. The CDR3 contains 16 residues. The V end was cut by 4 bases, the J end by 1 base, with 16 bases between. Germline V lookup: CDR1 SGHTA, CDR2 FQGNSA. The source of this sequence is a man aged 45-60 years with active COVID-19. What was sequenced was peripheral blood. V is TRBV7-2 and J is TRBJ1-1; D remains unclear. CDR3 nucleotides: TGTGCCAGCAGCTCCCGTGAGGCCCCGACGAACACTGAAGCTTTCTTT. Translated, it gives CASSSREAPTNTEAFF.